The 15 T cell receptor beta chains reported below all come from one sample, sequenced in a study of blood T cell repertoires in COVID-19. TCRdb's copy holds only in-frame clones and misses some; the assay was immunoSEQ multiplex PCR. The data show fewer than 300,000 clones, roughly 80% seen once. Sequencing was done on a sample of PBMCs or T cells enriched from blood (not recorded which). The origin of the receptors is a middle-aged man who had been exposed to COVID-19.

The gene calls are TRBV5-1 and TRBJ2-3; D uncertain. Deletions cut 3 bases from V and 2 bases from J, with 7 bases between. This CDR3 spans 13 amino acids. In germline, CDR1 is SGHRS, CDR2 YFSETQ. The CDR3 DNA follows: TGCGCCAGCAGCTCGACAAACACAGATACGCAGTATTTT. It is translated as CASSSTNTDTQYF.

The chain is built from TRBV30 and TRBJ2-3; the D is unclear. V was pared by 0 bases and J by 0 bases, with 22 bases between. The CDR3 contains 19 residues. Germline V gives CDR1 GTSNPN, CDR2 SVGIG (reference sequence). CDR3: CAWSVEYSLDGASTDTQYF. The CDR3, as DNA: TGTGCCTGGAGTGTAGAATATTCCCTAGACGGTGCTAGCACAGATACGCAGTATTTT.

The rearrangement joins TRBV9 to TRBJ2-1; possible D gene TRBD1, 5 bases. This CDR3 has 16 amino acids. V shed 2 bases and J shed 0 bases, with 12 bases lying between them. Per germline, CDR1 SGDLS and CDR2 YYNGEE. The CDR3 region is CASSVGAARSYNEQFF. CDR3 nucleotides: TGTGCCAGCAGCGTTGGGGCAGCCCGCTCCTACAATGAGCAGTTCTTC.

By proportion, this clone is medium-sized. The chain employs TRBV7-9 and TRBJ2-1; 12 positions agree with TRBD2. The V and J ends lost 2 bases and 5 bases, in that order; junction bases with no gene match: 13. The CDR3 contains 19 residues. Germline CDR1 reads SEHNR; CDR2 reads FQNEAQ (reference sequence). Here the CDR3 reads CASSLPRRGLAGGDNEQFF. CDR3 DNA sequence: TGTGCCAGCAGCTTACCGCGGCGGGGGCTAGCGGGAGGGGACAATGAGCAGTTCTTC.

The chain carries TRBV11-2 and TRBJ2-7, with D tentatively TRBD1 (6 bases). This CDR3 region has 12 residues. Looked up from germline, CDR1 is SGHAT and CDR2 is FQNNGV. With 4 bases removed from V and 6 bases from J, the gap between germline ends came to 10 bases. CDR3 loop: CASSSGASEQYF. The CDR3 region has the DNA TGTGCCAGCAGCTCAGGGGCCAGCGAGCAGTACTTC. The full variable domain, in which reference TRBV11-2 and TRBJ2-7 provide the parts outside the CDR3, is EAGVAQSPRYKIIEKRQSVAFWCNPISGHATLYWYQQILGQGPKLLIQFQNNGVVDDSQLPKDRFSAERLKGVDSTLKIQPAKLEDSAVYLCASSSGASEQYFGPGTRLTVT.

The rearrangement joins TRBV27 to TRBJ1-2; D is uncertain. CDR3 length: 17 amino acids. Germline assignment: CDR1 MNHEY and CDR2 SMNVEV (reference sequence). Deletions cut 6 bases from V and 4 bases from J, with 24 bases between. The DNA for the CDR3 is TGTGCCAGCAGGCCCCCAGGAACCTTAAGCGGAATCTATGGCTACACCTTC. It encodes CASRPPGTLSGIYGYTF.

The rearrangement joins TRBV6-4 to TRBJ2-1; 13 positions agree with TRBD2. The V gene's germline CDR1 is MRHNA and CDR2 SNTAGT. The junction had 7 bases not matched to a gene; V was cut back by 10 bases and J by 7 bases. This CDR3 has 14 amino acids. The CDR3 DNA sequence: TGTGCCACTCGACTAGCGGGAGGTCGTAATGAGCAGTTCTTC. Protein: CATRLAGGRNEQFF.

The chain has TRBV11-2 and TRBJ2-1; 7 bases align to TRBD2. The trim removed 5 bases at V and 0 bases at J, leaving 4 bases unmatched. Germline V CDR1 and CDR2: SGHAT, FQNNGV. The CDR3 has 15 amino acids. CDR3 in DNA: TGTGCCAGCAGCCCCGAGCGGGGCTCCTACAATGAGCAGTTCTTC. Encoded protein: CASSPERGSYNEQFF.

This rearrangement joins TRBV6-5 to TRBJ2-1; 12 positions agree with TRBD2. The germline V gene has CDR1 MNHEY and CDR2 SVGAGI. V lost 10 bases and J lost 6; bases outside the gene matches: 10. The CDR3 contains 15 residues. The CDR3 sequence is CATLARLAGANEQFF. The CDR3 nucleotides read TGTGCCACCTTAGCAAGACTAGCGGGAGCCAATGAGCAGTTCTTC.

The gene calls are TRBV5-1 and TRBJ2-7; TRBD1 is a possible D gene (5 bases). The length of the CDR3 is 14 residues. The germline V gene encodes CDR1 SGHRS and CDR2 YFSETQ. Trimming shortened V by 4 bases and J by 0 bases, and 11 bases separated the two germline ends. Here the CDR3 reads CASSGDRYSYEQYF. CDR3 nucleotide sequence: TGCGCCAGCAGCGGCGACAGATACTCCTACGAGCAGTACTTC.

The chain is built from TRBV3-1 (or the pseudogene TRBV3-2) and TRBJ2-1; TRBD2 agrees at 7 bases. Germline V CDR1 and CDR2: LGHDT, YNNKEL (reference sequence). The CDR3 covers 18 residues. The V gene end was trimmed by 0 bases and the J gene end by 7 bases; junction bases not matched to a gene: 15. This chain's CDR3 is CASSQDRSGIWSGNEQFF. CDR3 DNA sequence: TGTGCCAGCAGCCAAGATAGAAGCGGGATATGGTCGGGGAATGAGCAGTTCTTC.

J is TRBJ2-2 and V is TRBV5-1; 7 nucleotides match TRBD1. Germline CDR1 is SGHRS and CDR2 is YFSETQ. The CDR3 runs to 14 residues. V shed 1 base and J 6 bases; nucleotides not matched to a gene: 3. This CDR3 reads CASSLTRGPGELFF. Here the CDR3 DNA reads TGCGCCAGCAGCTTGACTAGGGGGCCCGGGGAGCTGTTTTTT. Full variable domain (rest looked up from reference TRBV5-1 and TRBJ2-2): KAGVTQTPRYLIKTRGQQVTLSCSPISGHRSVSWYQQTPGQGLQFLFEYFSETQRNKGNFPGRFSGRQFSNSRSEMNVSTLELGDSALYLCASSLTRGPGELFFGEGSRLTVL.

The chain joins TRBV5-1 to TRBJ2-7; no firm D call. Germline assignment: CDR1 SGHRS and CDR2 YFSETQ. This CDR3 is 17 amino acids long. V was cut by 0 bases and J by 2 bases, with 18 bases left in between. CDR3 bases: TGCGCCAGCAGCTTGGCCGTTAGTAGATCCGCCGCCTACGAGCAGTACTTC. Translated, it gives CASSLAVSRSAAYEQYF.

V and J are TRBV5-6 and TRBJ1-6; 7 nucleotides match TRBD1. Germline CDR1 reads SGHDT; CDR2 reads YYEEEE. J gave up 7 bases and V 4 bases, and 8 bases lay outside the gene matches. This CDR3 has 15 amino acids. The CDR3 spells CASSGEGALNSPLHF. CDR3 DNA: TGTGCCAGCAGCGGAGAGGGGGCTTTGAATTCACCCCTCCACTTT.

This rearrangement joins TRBV18 to TRBJ2-1; 7 bases map to TRBD1. The CDR3 contains 13 residues. V shed 3 bases and J 8 bases; nucleotides not matched to a gene: 4. The germline CDR1 and CDR2 sequences are KGHSH and LQKENI. The CDR3 loop reads CASSPRQGDEQFF. The DNA of the CDR3 is TGTGCCAGCTCACCTCGACAGGGCGATGAGCAGTTCTTC.